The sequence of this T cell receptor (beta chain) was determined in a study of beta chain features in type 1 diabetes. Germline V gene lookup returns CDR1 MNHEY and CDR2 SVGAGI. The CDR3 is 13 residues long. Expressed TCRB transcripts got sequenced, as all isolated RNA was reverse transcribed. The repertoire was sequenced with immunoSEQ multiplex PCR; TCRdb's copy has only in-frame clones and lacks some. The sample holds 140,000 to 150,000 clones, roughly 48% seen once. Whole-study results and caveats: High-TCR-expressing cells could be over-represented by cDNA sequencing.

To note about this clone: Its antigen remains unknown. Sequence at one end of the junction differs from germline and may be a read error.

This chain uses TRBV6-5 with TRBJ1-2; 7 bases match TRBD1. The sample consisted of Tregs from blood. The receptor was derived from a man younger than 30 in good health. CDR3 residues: CASSYGDSYGCTF. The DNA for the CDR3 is TGTGCCAGCAGTTACGGGGACAGCTATGGCTGCACCTTC.